This T cell receptor beta chain originates from a study of blood T cell repertoires in COVID-19. Germline V gene sequence: CDR1 SGHNT, CDR2 YYREEE (reference sequence). V shed 2 bases, J shed 2 bases, and the junction held 7 bases outside the gene matches. The length of the CDR3 is 17 residues. The data were produced by immunoSEQ multiplex PCR, yet TCRdb's version contains in-frame clones alone and is incomplete. The table lists some 54,000 clones, around four fifths of them singletons. This receptor was taken from a woman aged 60 to 75 with acute or convalescent COVID-19. The chain recombines TRBV5-4 with TRBJ2-3; 11 nucleotides agree with TRBD2. Sequenced input: peripheral blood. The CDR3 DNA is TGTGCCAGCAGCTTAACACTAGCGGGGGATTTCACAGATACGCAGTATTTT. It codes for CASSLTLAGDFTDTQYF.